The 10 T cell receptor beta chains below all came from one sample that was sequenced in a study of siplizumab effects on memory and regulatory T cells. This table comes from immunoSEQ multiplex PCR, and its TCRdb copy is limited to in-frame clones, with some not included. The table records over 85,000 clones, 92% of them present only once. The sequencing sample was made of CD4+ T cells sorted from blood. These receptors all stem from a human donor in good health.

The rearrangement uses TRBV7-6 and TRBJ2-1, with a tentative D call TRBD1 (6 bases). The CDR3 has 15 residues. Germline CDR1 reads SGHVS; CDR2 reads FNYEAQ. Trimming left V 1 base short and J 2 bases short, with 9 bases between. The CDR3 region has the DNA TGTGCCAGCAGCTTAGGTGGACAGACCTACAATGAGCAGTTCTTC. Translated: CASSLGGQTYNEQFF.

The chain employs TRBV18 and TRBJ2-5; 9 positions match TRBD1. Germline V gene sequence: CDR1 KGHSH, CDR2 LQKENI. V was clipped by 3 bases and J by 1 base; unmatched bases: 3. This CDR3 is built from 15 residues. Here the CDR3 DNA reads TGTGCCAGCTCACCTTGGGACAGGGTCCAAGAGACCCAGTACTTC. As protein: CASSPWDRVQETQYF.

This chain uses TRBV2 with TRBJ1-5, with a possible D match to TRBD1 (6 bases). CDR1 and CDR2 from the germline V gene are SNHLY and FYNNEI. The CDR3 extends over 14 amino acids. Trimming cost V 2 bases and J 3 bases, with 8 bases left between them. The DNA of the CDR3 is TGTGCCAGCAGTGAACAGGGGATCAATCAGCCCCAGCATTTT. Its translation is CASSEQGINQPQHF.

The V call is TRBV19, the J call TRBJ2-2; 14 bases align to TRBD2. The CDR3 consists of 20 residues. Trimming removed 5 bases from V and 4 bases from J; junction bases left unmatched: 15. CDR1 is LNHDA, CDR2 SQIVND, per germline (reference sequence). The CDR3 here is CASSVSYLGTSGRSTGELFF. CDR3 DNA: TGTGCCAGTAGTGTCTCCTATCTTGGGACTAGCGGGAGATCCACCGGGGAGCTGTTTTTT.

This clone was observed once. V and J are TRBV7-9 and TRBJ2-5; tentatively, D is TRBD2 (6 bases). With 7 bases removed from V and 7 bases from J, the gap between germline ends came to 13 bases. The CDR3 extends over 12 amino acids. Germline V gene data show CDR1 as SEHNR and CDR2 as FQNEAQ (reference sequence). CDR3 loop: CASTTEAGTQYF. The CDR3 DNA reads TGTGCCAGCACTACCGAAGCGGGGACCCAGTACTTC.

The chain has TRBV10-3 and TRBJ2-1; maybe TRBD2 (5 bases). The CDR3 totals 15 residues. Germline CDR1 is ENHRY and CDR2 is SYGVKD. Trimming left V 5 bases short and J 8 bases short, with 19 bases between. Here the CDR3 reads CAISTPVANLHEQFF. In DNA, the CDR3 is TGTGCCATCAGTACCCCGGTAGCGAATTTGCATGAGCAGTTCTTC.

This chain links TRBV11-2 with TRBJ1-2; D remains unclear. V was pared by 1 base and J by 2 bases, with 20 bases between. CDR3 size: 18 residues. Per germline, CDR1 SGHAT and CDR2 FQNNGV. In DNA form, the CDR3 reads TGTGCCAGCAGCTTAGTCAGCCCGAGCAGAACCCGAAACTATGGCTACACCTTC. Amino acids: CASSLVSPSRTRNYGYTF. Full variable domain (missing parts from reference TRBV11-2 and TRBJ1-2): EAGVAQSPRYKIIEKRQSVAFWCNPISGHATLYWYQQILGQGPKLLIQFQNNGVVDDSQLPKDRFSAERLKGVDSTLKIQPAKLEDSAVYLCASSLVSPSRTRNYGYTFGSGTRLTVV.

J is TRBJ2-7 and V is TRBV27; 7 bases match TRBD1. The CDR3 runs to 16 residues. Germline CDR1 MNHEY, CDR2 SMNVEV (reference sequence). With 6 bases clipped from V and 0 bases from J, the junction kept 11 bases outside the gene matches. CDR3 in DNA: TGTGCCAGCAGCTTGGCAGGTACAGGGGTCTCCTACGAGCAGTACTTC. It is translated as CASSLAGTGVSYEQYF.

The rearrangement uses TRBV29-1 and TRBJ1-3; D uncertain. V lost 7 bases, J lost 0 bases, and 10 bases lay in between. Germline V gene data show CDR1 as SQVTM and CDR2 as ANQGSEA. The CDR3 runs to 13 residues. CDR3 protein: CSAEANSGNTIYF. DNA of the CDR3: TGCAGCGCCGAAGCCAACTCTGGAAACACCATATATTTT.

V usage is TRBV15 and J usage is TRBJ2-7; D not resolved. The CDR3 consists of 15 residues. Germline V CDR1 and CDR2: LNHNV, YYDKDF (reference sequence). Between the trimmed V and J ends, which lost 0 bases and 2 bases, there was a span of 11 bases. CDR3 sequence reads: CATSRESGRAYEQYF. The CDR3, as DNA: TGTGCCACCAGCAGAGAGAGTGGCCGGGCCTACGAGCAGTACTTC.